This TCR beta chain stems from a study of cytomegalovirus exposure and HLA in healthy donors. Study outcomes and limitations: CMV serostatus was the only recorded immune exposure for donors.

PCR was performed using 60 Vbeta and 13 Jbeta primers. The protocol was immunoSEQ multiplex PCR, while the TCRdb copy is restricted to in-frame clones and leaves out a portion. The sample consists of around 50,000 clones, approximately 83% of them appearing once. The CDR3 spans 17 residues. Germline CDR1 and CDR2: SGHRS and YFSETQ. J gave up 4 bases and V 4 bases, and 13 bases lay outside the gene matches. This clone was detected only once. Its matching antigen is unknown. The gene calls are TRBV5-1 and TRBJ1-1, with TRBD1 matching over 10 bases. Sequencing was done on a sample of PBMCs. This receptor was identified in a man aged 40-49 years in good health and CMV-seronegative. As DNA, the CDR3 is TGCGCCAGCAGCCGTACCGGGACAGGGGCTCTCAGCACTGAAGCTTTCTTT. Its translation: CASSRTGTGALSTEAFF.